The rows below give T cell receptor beta chains drawn from one sample of a study of blood T cell repertoires in COVID-19. Libraries were prepared by immunoSEQ multiplex PCR; TCRdb keeps only in-frame clonotypes and omits some of them. In the table there are 250,000 to 300,000 clones, roughly 89% of which are singletons. The specimen sequenced was peripheral blood. The receptors were gathered from a woman aged 30 to 39 with COVID-19, enrolled during active disease. CDR3s include the opening cysteine and the closing phenylalanine or tryptophan. The D gene is left open where the match is weak. Rows give clone size only sometimes, using once, few, many, or a class for an expanded clone.

V gene	J gene	D gene	clone size	CDR3 protein	CDR3 DNA
TRBV11-2	TRBJ1-5	TRBD1	-	CASSQRGTGRQPQHF	TGTGCCAGCAGCCAACGTGGGACAGGTCGTCAGCCCCAGCATTTT
TRBV13	TRBJ2-3	TRBD2	-	CASSFLAVSTDTQYF	TGTGCCAGCAGCTTCCTAGCGGTGAGCACAGATACGCAGTATTTT
TRBV6-5	TRBJ1-2	-	-	CASSRAGNYGYTF	TGTGCCAGCAGCCGGGCAGGGAACTATGGCTACACCTTC
TRBV10-3	TRBJ1-1	-	-	CAISDNEGRSSTEAFF	TGTGCCATCAGTGATAATGAGGGAAGGTCGAGCACTGAAGCTTTCTTT
TRBV18	TRBJ2-2	TRBD1	-	CASYPDRALGELFF	TGTGCCAGCTACCCGGACAGGGCCCTCGGGGAGCTGTTTTTT
TRBV28	TRBJ1-5	-	-	CASSLRGLSNQPQHF	TGTGCCAGCAGTTTGCGGGGGCTAAGCAATCAGCCCCAGCATTTT
TRBV15	TRBJ1-6	-	-	CATSRSIGGGSPLHF	TGTGCCACCAGCAGATCGATAGGGGGGGGTTCACCCCTCCACTTT
TRBV3-1/TRBV3-2	TRBJ2-4	-	-	CASSQAFGAAKNIQYF	TGTGCCAGCAGCCAAGCTTTTGGGGCAGCCAAAAACATTCAGTACTTC
TRBV5-1	TRBJ2-3	-	-	CASSSYLGGTDTQYF	TGCGCCAGCAGCTCCTACCTAGGGGGCACAGATACGCAGTATTTT
TRBV6-6	TRBJ1-5	TRBD1	-	CASSVQGAGRQPQHF	TGTGCCAGCAGTGTACAGGGGGCCGGACGACAGCCCCAGCATTTT
TRBV7-9	TRBJ1-3	TRBD1	-	CASSDGTGRRNTIYF	TGTGCCAGCAGCGACGGGACAGGGAGGCGAAACACCATATATTTT
TRBV30	TRBJ2-7	-	-	CAFRTPIYEQYF	TGTGCCTTCAGGACACCGATCTACGAGCAGTACTTC
TRBV27	TRBJ1-1	TRBD1	-	CASSQETGEAFF	TGTGCCAGCAGTCAAGAGACAGGGGAGGCTTTCTTT
TRBV6-5	TRBJ2-1	-	few	CASSYKLEAYHEQFF	TGTGCCAGCAGTTATAAACTAGAAGCGTACCATGAGCAGTTCTTC
TRBV29-1	TRBJ2-5	TRBD1	-	CSVFRGHETQYF	TGCAGCGTCTTCAGGGGGCATGAGACCCAGTACTTC
TRBV6-5	TRBJ2-1	TRBD2	-	CASSYSLAGWYEQFF	TGTGCCAGCAGTTACAGTCTAGCGGGGTGGTATGAGCAGTTCTTC
TRBV10-2	TRBJ2-5	TRBD2	-	CASSEMGLAGAFWTQYF	TGCGCCAGCAGTGAGATGGGACTAGCGGGGGCGTTTTGGACCCAGTACTTC
TRBV3-1/TRBV3-2	TRBJ1-6	TRBD1	-	CASSQPQGAVTESPLHF	TGTGCCAGCAGCCAACCACAGGGGGCAGTTACTGAATCACCCCTCCACTTT
TRBV5-1	TRBJ1-2	TRBD1	-	CASVLEPGTGNYGYTF	TGCGCCAGCGTCCTAGAACCCGGGACAGGGAATTATGGCTACACCTTC
TRBV19	TRBJ2-4	-	-	CASSLPRTGRGGAKNIQYF	TGTGCCAGTAGCCTCCCACGGACAGGGCGGGGGGGGGCCAAAAACATTCAGTACTTC
TRBV19	TRBJ1-2	-	few	CASTAGPYGYTF	TGTGCCAGTACCGCGGGACCCTATGGCTACACCTTC
TRBV12-3/TRBV12-4	TRBJ1-2	-	few	CASSTQGNYGYTF	TGTGCCAGCAGTACCCAGGGGAACTATGGCTACACCTTC
TRBV6-1	TRBJ1-5	TRBD1	-	CASSWRQGSNQPQHF	TGTGCCAGCAGTTGGCGACAGGGGAGCAATCAGCCCCAGCATTTT
TRBV10-3	TRBJ2-2	TRBD2	-	CAISGGLGRGDTGELFF	TGTGCCATCAGTGGTGGCCTCGGGAGGGGCGACACCGGGGAGCTGTTTTTT
TRBV19	TRBJ1-1	-	-	CASSIDGRGTEAFF	TGTGCCAGTAGTATAGACGGCCGGGGGACTGAAGCTTTCTTT
TRBV29-1	TRBJ1-2	TRBD1	-	CSVGTGLNYGYTF	TGCAGCGTGGGGACAGGGCTTAACTATGGCTACACCTTC
TRBV27	TRBJ1-6	-	once	CASSFPNSPLHF	TGTGCCAGCAGTTTCCCGAATTCACCCCTCCACTTT
TRBV6-1	TRBJ1-4	-	-	CASSGTAWGTNEKLFF	TGTGCCAGCAGTGGGACAGCTTGGGGCACTAATGAAAAACTGTTTTTT
TRBV7-2	TRBJ1-5	-	-	CASSPPPKGLNQPQHF	TGTGCCAGCAGCCCCCCTCCGAAGGGACTCAATCAGCCCCAGCATTTT
TRBV4-1	TRBJ1-6	-	-	CASSQVGRADYNSPLHF	TGCGCCAGCAGCCAAGTAGGCAGGGCGGACTATAATTCACCCCTCCACTTT
TRBV12-3/TRBV12-4	TRBJ2-1	-	-	CASKRENEQFF	TGTGCCAGCAAAAGGGAGAATGAGCAGTTCTTC
TRBV12-3/TRBV12-4	TRBJ2-1	-	-	CASSTEAYNEQFF	TGTGCCAGCAGCACAGAAGCCTACAATGAGCAGTTCTTC
TRBV4-1	TRBJ2-7	-	-	CASSPEGGISYEQYF	TGCGCCAGCAGCCCCGAAGGAGGGATATCCTACGAGCAGTACTTC
TRBV7-2	TRBJ2-1	TRBD1	few	CASSKGQGVHEQFF	TGTGCCAGCAGCAAGGGACAGGGCGTTCATGAGCAGTTCTTC
TRBV5-6	TRBJ1-3	-	-	CASSLRTEGNTIYF	TGTGCCAGCAGCCTGCGGACAGAGGGAAACACCATATATTTT
TRBV3-1/TRBV3-2	TRBJ1-5	TRBD1	once	CASSQTGTGVQPQHF	TGTGCCAGCAGCCAAACCGGGACAGGGGTGCAGCCCCAGCATTTT
TRBV6-5	TRBJ2-5	TRBD2	-	CASVTSGKETQYF	TGTGCCAGCGTCACTAGCGGCAAAGAGACCCAGTACTTC
TRBV9	TRBJ1-2	-	-	CASSTSLAVNYGYTF	TGTGCCAGCTCGACCTCCTTAGCGGTGAACTATGGCTACACCTTC
TRBV2	TRBJ1-2	-	-	CASSAGVARWGYTF	TGTGCCAGCAGTGCCGGGGTCGCAAGGTGGGGCTACACCTTC
TRBV9	TRBJ2-7	TRBD2	-	CASSVSGTGRTEQYF	TGTGCCAGCAGCGTAAGCGGGACGGGGCGTACCGAGCAGTACTTC
TRBV27	TRBJ1-1	-	-	CASRRGRTEAFF	TGTGCCAGCAGAAGGGGAAGGACTGAAGCTTTCTTT
TRBV5-3	TRBJ1-2	-	-	CARFPGRDYGYTF	TGTGCCAGATTTCCCGGCAGGGACTATGGCTACACCTTC
TRBV27	TRBJ2-7	-	-	CATTPSGGEALYEQYF	TGTGCCACCACCCCGTCTGGCGGCGAGGCGCTCTACGAGCAGTACTTC
TRBV9	TRBJ1-2	-	-	CASSGQGRHYGYTF	TGTGCCAGCAGCGGCCAGGGGCGGCACTATGGCTACACCTTC
TRBV4-2	TRBJ1-6	TRBD1	-	CASRPDRALNSPLHF	TGTGCCAGCAGACCCGACAGGGCGCTTAATTCACCCCTCCACTTT
TRBV5-4	TRBJ2-1	-	-	CASSLSRGYNEQFF	TGTGCCAGCAGCTTGTCCAGGGGATACAATGAGCAGTTCTTC
TRBV5-4	TRBJ2-7	TRBD2	-	CASLPRWRGGYEQYF	TGTGCCAGCCTCCCCCGATGGCGGGGGGGATACGAGCAGTACTTC
TRBV7-6	TRBJ2-5	TRBD2	-	CASSLPGTSGGWETQYF	TGTGCCAGCAGCTTACCCGGGACTAGCGGGGGCTGGGAGACCCAGTACTTC
TRBV11-3	TRBJ2-3	-	-	CASSLGLNRDTQYF	TGTGCCAGCAGCTTAGGGCTGAATCGAGATACGCAGTATTTT
TRBV14	TRBJ2-7	-	-	CASSIQGLAYEQYF	TGTGCCAGCAGCATCCAGGGTCTGGCCTACGAGCAGTACTTC
TRBV29-1	TRBJ1-2	-	-	CSVEEGTHYGYTF	TGCAGCGTTGAAGAGGGGACACACTATGGCTACACCTTC
TRBV14	TRBJ2-1	TRBD1	-	CASSRQGWDEQFF	TGTGCCAGCAGCCGACAGGGGTGGGATGAGCAGTTCTTC
TRBV5-4	TRBJ2-3	TRBD2	once	CASSSSGGPHTQYF	TGTGCCAGCAGCTCTAGCGGGGGGCCCCATACGCAGTATTTT
TRBV6-5	TRBJ1-5	TRBD1	-	CSSGQETYSNQPQHF	TGTTCCTCCGGACAGGAGACTTATAGCAATCAGCCCCAGCATTTT
TRBV5-4	TRBJ2-1	-	-	CASSLSHEQFF	TGTGCCAGCAGCCTTAGCCATGAGCAGTTCTTC